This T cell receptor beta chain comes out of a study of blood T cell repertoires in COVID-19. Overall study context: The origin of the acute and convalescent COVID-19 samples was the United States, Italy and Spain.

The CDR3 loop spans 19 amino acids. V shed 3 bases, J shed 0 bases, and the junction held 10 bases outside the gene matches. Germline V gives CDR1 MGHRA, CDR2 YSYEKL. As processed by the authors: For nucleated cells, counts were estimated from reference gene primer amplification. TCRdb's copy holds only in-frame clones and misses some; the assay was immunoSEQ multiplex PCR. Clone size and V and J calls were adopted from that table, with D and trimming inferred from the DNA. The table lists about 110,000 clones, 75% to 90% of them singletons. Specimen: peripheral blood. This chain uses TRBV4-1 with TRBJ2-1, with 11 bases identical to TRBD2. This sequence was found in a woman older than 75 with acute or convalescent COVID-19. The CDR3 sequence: CASSHPRPSGGSSYNEQFF. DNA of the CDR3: TGCGCCAGCAGCCATCCCCGGCCTAGCGGGGGGAGCTCCTACAATGAGCAGTTCTTC.